This T cell receptor beta chain was sequenced for a study of blood T cell repertoires in COVID-19. Looking at the study overall: PBMCs, B-cell-depleted T cells, or T cells were the source of the cDNA or gDNA that made up the material.

The data were produced by immunoSEQ multiplex PCR, yet TCRdb's version contains in-frame clones alone and is incomplete. The data hold about 160,000 clones, with about 83% observed a single time. The germline V gene encodes CDR1 MGHDK and CDR2 SYGVNS. After removal of 1 base from V and 5 bases from J, the junction contained 4 bases not matched to a gene. The CDR3 has 16 residues. This sequence was found in a man between 60 and 70 years old with acute or convalescent COVID-19. Sequenced input: peripheral blood. The chain uses TRBV25-1 and TRBJ2-2, with TRBD1 matching over 10 bases. CDR3 in amino acids: CASSEFGTGETGELFF. The DNA for the CDR3 is TGTGCCAGCAGTGAATTTGGGACAGGGGAAACCGGGGAGCTGTTTTTT.